Listed here is a single T cell receptor (beta chain). Germline loops: CDR1 MNHNS, CDR2 SASEGT. The V and J ends lost 6 bases and 3 bases respectively, with 15 bases between them. This CDR3 has 15 amino acids. Only in-frame clones appear in the TCRdb table, and some are missing; sequencing was by immunoSEQ multiplex PCR. The sample consists of approximately 79,000 clones, around 97% of them appearing once. This sample was included in a study of technical replicates of blood from a handful of donors. The rearrangement links TRBV6-1 to TRBJ1-5; possible D gene TRBD1, 5 bases. Sequenced input: T cells isolated from PBMCs. The receptor's source is a human donor in good health. For the CDR3, the DNA is TGTGCCAGCAGGAGATGGGGGGGTCCCAATCAGCCCCAGCATTTT. It translates to CASRRWGGPNQPQHF.